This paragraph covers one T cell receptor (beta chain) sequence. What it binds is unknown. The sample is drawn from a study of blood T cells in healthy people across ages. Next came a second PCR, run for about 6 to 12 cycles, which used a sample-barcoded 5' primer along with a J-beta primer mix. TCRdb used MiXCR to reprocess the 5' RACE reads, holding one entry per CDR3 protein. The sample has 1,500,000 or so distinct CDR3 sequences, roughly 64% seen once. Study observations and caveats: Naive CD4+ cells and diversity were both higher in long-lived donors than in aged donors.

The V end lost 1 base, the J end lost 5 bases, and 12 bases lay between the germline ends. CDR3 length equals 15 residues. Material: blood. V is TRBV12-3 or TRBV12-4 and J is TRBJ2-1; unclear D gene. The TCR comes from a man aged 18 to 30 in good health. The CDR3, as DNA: TGTGCCAGCAGTTTAGGGAGTACGCCAGACAATGAGCAGTTCTTC. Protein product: CASSLGSTPDNEQFF.